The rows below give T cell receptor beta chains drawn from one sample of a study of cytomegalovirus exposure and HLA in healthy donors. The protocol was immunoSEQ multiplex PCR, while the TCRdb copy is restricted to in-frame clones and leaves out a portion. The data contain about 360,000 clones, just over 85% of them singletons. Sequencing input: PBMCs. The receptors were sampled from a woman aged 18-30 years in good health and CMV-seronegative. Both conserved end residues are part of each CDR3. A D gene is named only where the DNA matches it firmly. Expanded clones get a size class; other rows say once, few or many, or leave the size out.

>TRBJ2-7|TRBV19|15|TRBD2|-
TGTGCCAGTAGTGACCCTAGCGGGAGTCTCCACGAGCAGTACTTC
CASSDPSGSLHEQYF
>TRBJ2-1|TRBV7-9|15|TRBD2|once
TGTGCCAGCAGTCCCCGACTAGCGGGAGTATATGAGCAGTTCTTC
CASSPRLAGVYEQFF
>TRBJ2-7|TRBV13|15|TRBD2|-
TGTGCCAGCAGCTTAATGACTAGCGGGTTTTACGAGCAGTACTTC
CASSLMTSGFYEQYF
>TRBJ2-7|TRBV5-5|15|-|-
TGTGCCAGCAGCCCCTTTGGAGCGGTCGCCTACGAGCAGTACTTC
CASSPFGAVAYEQYF
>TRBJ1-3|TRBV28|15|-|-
TGTGCCAGCACCGGCCCAGGCCCTTCTGGAAACACCATATATTTT
CASTGPGPSGNTIYF
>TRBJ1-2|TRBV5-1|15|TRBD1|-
TGCGCCAGCAGTGTTGCGGGACAGGGGGCATATGGCTACACCTTC
CASSVAGQGAYGYTF
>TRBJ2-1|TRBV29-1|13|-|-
TGCAGCGTTGTATCCGGGGGTCGGAATGAGCAGTTCTTC
CSVVSGGRNEQFF
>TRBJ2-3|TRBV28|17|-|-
TGTGCCAGCAGTTCCCCACCCTACGCGAGGGAGACAGATACGCAGTATTTT
CASSSPPYARETDTQYF
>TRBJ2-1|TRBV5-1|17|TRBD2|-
TGCGCCAGCAGCTCTCGGACTAGCGGGGAAACCCACAATGAGCAGTTCTTC
CASSSRTSGETHNEQFF
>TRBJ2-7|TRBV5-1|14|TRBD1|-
TGCGCCAGCAGCTTGACAGGGGGCGTCTACGAGCAGTACTTC
CASSLTGGVYEQYF
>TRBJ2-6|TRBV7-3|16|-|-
TGTGCCAGCAGCTTAACTGGAGGGGCTGGGGCCAACGTCCTGACTTTC
CASSLTGGAGANVLTF
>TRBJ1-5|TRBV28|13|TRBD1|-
TGTGCCAGCAAGAGGACAGGGGATGAGCCCCAGCATTTT
CASKRTGDEPQHF
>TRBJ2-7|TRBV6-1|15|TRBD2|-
TGTGCCAGCAGTGAAGTACCAGCGGGAGTGAACGAGCAGTACTTC
CASSEVPAGVNEQYF
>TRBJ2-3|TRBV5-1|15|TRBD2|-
TGCGCCAGCAGCTTGGACGGGACTAGCGGAGATACGCAGTATTTT
CASSLDGTSGDTQYF
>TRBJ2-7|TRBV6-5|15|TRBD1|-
TGTGCCAGCAGTTACTCGGACAGGGCGATCGACGAGCAGTACTTC
CASSYSDRAIDEQYF
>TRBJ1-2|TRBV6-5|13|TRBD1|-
TGTGCCAGCAGGGGACAGTCTAACTATGGCTACACCTTC
CASRGQSNYGYTF
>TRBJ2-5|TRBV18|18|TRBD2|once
TGTGCCAGCTCACCAGTGTTATTAGCGGGGGCCTTACAAGAGACCCAGTACTTC
CASSPVLLAGALQETQYF
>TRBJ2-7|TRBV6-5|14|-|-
TGTGCCAGCAGACGGACTATCCTTGGTAGGGAGCAGTACTTC
CASRRTILGREQYF
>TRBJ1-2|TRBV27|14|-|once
TGTGCCAGCAGTTTATCCCGCGGGGTCTATGGCTACACCTTC
CASSLSRGVYGYTF
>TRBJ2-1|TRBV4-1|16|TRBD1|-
TGCGCCAGCAGCTCTCGCGGGACAGGTCCCTACAATGAGCAGTTCTTC
CASSSRGTGPYNEQFF
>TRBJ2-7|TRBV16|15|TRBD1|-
TGTGCCAGCAGCCAAGGGACAGGGACCTCCTACGAGCAGTACTTC
CASSQGTGTSYEQYF
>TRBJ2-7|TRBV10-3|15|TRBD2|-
TGTGCCATCAGTGAGTCGTTAGCGGGAAGCTACGAGCAGTACTTC
CAISESLAGSYEQYF
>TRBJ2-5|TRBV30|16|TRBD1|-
TGTGCCTGGAGTGGAGGGACAGGGGGGTTTATGGAGACCCAGTACTTC
CAWSGGTGGFMETQYF
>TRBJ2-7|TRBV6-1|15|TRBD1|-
TGTGCCAGCACCGCCCGGGACAGGGGGCTTCATGAGCAGTACTTC
CASTARDRGLHEQYF